These 30 T cell receptor beta chains were sequenced from one sample in a study of prognosis after radiotherapy for stage I lung cancer. By two-round multiplex PCR, the TCR beta CDR3 was amplified from genomic DNA. Gene-specific TRBV and TRBJ primers were used in PCR round one. Using its own MiXCR run on the multiplex PCR reads, TCRdb lists one record per CDR3 protein. The sample lists approximately 25,000 distinct CDR3 sequences, around 42% occurring once. Source: PBMCs, taken before or after stereotactic body radiation therapy (not recorded which). The receptors shown here come from a donor aged 50 or older with non-small cell lung cancer.

This clonotype rates as medium-sized. This chain uses TRBV6-1 with TRBJ1-2, with D perhaps TRBD1 (6 bases). CDR1 is MNHNS, CDR2 SASEGT, per germline. Trimming took off 0 bases at V and 8 bases at J, with 10 bases between the two ends. The CDR3 totals 13 residues. This chain's CDR3 is CASSEAGGGGYTF. In nucleotides, the CDR3 is TGTGCCAGCAGTGAAGCGGGGGGGGGCGGCTACACCTTC.

In its sample, this clonotype was seen many times. The V call is TRBV7-2, the J call TRBJ1-5, with TRBD1 matching over 11 bases. Looked up from germline, CDR1 is SGHTA and CDR2 is FQGNSA. V lost 5 bases and J lost 4; bases outside the gene matches: 4. This CDR3 region has 15 residues. CDR3 protein: CASSPDRGRNQPQHF. The CDR3, as DNA: TGTGCCAGCAGCCCGGACAGGGGGCGGAATCAGCCCCAGCATTTT. Supplemented by reference TRBV7-2 and TRBJ1-5, the full variable domain reads GAGVSQSPSNKVTEKGKDVELRCDPISGHTALYWYRQSLGQGLEFLIYFQGNSAPDKSGLPSDRFSAERTGGSVSTLTIQRTQQEDSAVYLCASSPDRGRNQPQHFGDGTRLSIL.

This rearrangement joins TRBV18 to TRBJ2-5; unclear D gene. CDR3 length: 13 residues. CDR1 KGHSH and CDR2 LQKENI come from the germline V gene. Trimming cost V 0 bases and J 5 bases, with 7 bases left between them. The CDR3 DNA sequence: TGTGCCAGCTCACCACCGTCAAGGGAGACCCAGTACTTC. Translated: CASSPPSRETQYF.

This clonotype was detected ten times or more. This chain joins TRBV2 and TRBJ2-1; tentative D call: TRBD2 (6 bases). Germline CDR1 SNHLY, CDR2 FYNNEI. Trimming left V 8 bases short and J 0 bases short, with 11 bases between. This CDR3 comprises 14 residues. The CDR3 is CASGRTSSYNEQFF. CDR3 nucleotide sequence: TGTGCCAGCGGGAGGACAAGCTCCTACAATGAGCAGTTCTTC.

The gene calls are TRBV20-1 and TRBJ2-7; 10 nucleotides line up with TRBD1. Germline V lookup: CDR1 DFQATT, CDR2 SNEGSKA (reference sequence). J was trimmed by 2 bases and V by 1 base; bases with no gene match: 5. The CDR3 has 15 amino acids. The CDR3 sequence: CSARGVGQGAYEQYF. The CDR3 DNA sequence: TGCAGTGCTAGAGGAGTAGGACAGGGGGCCTACGAGCAGTACTTC.

The chain joins TRBV5-1 to TRBJ1-1; D is undetermined. The CDR3 spans 14 residues. Trimming removed 7 bases from V and 3 bases from J, with 16 bases in between. Germline CDR1 is SGHRS and CDR2 is YFSETQ. The DNA of the CDR3 is TGCGCCAGCGCCAAGGGAACGGGAGACACTGAAGCTTTCTTT. This translates into CASAKGTGDTEAFF. The whole variable domain, remainder taken from reference TRBV5-1 and TRBJ1-1, is KAGVTQTPRYLIKTRGQQVTLSCSPISGHRSVSWYQQTPGQGLQFLFEYFSETQRNKGNFPGRFSGRQFSNSRSEMNVSTLELGDSALYLCASAKGTGDTEAFFGQGTRLTVV.

A note on this clonotype: A far larger clone is one base from this, pointing to a likely read error. This rearrangement joins TRBV6-1 to TRBJ2-1; TRBD2 matches at 8 bases. Germline V gene lookup returns CDR1 MNHNS and CDR2 SASEGT. This CDR3 is 24 amino acids long. CDR3 region: CAISFSYEISGRNPKGGVYNEQFF. DNA for the CDR3: TGTGCCATCAGTTTTTCGTATGAAATAAGCGGGAGAAACCCCAAAGGGGGGGTTTACAATGAGCAGTTCTTC.

The V and J genes are TRBV5-5 and TRBJ2-1; D is possibly TRBD2 (5 bases). Germline V gives CDR1 SGHKS, CDR2 YYEKEE (reference sequence). This CDR3 comprises 14 residues. V was pared by 0 bases and J by 8 bases, with 12 bases between. CDR3 coding DNA: TGTGCCAGCAGCTTGGTGGCGGGTCTGGATGAGCAGTTCTTC. It encodes CASSLVAGLDEQFF.

This clonotype was seen ten or more times. The chain carries TRBV6-1 and TRBJ2-2; 8 bases match TRBD1. From germline, CDR1 is MNHNS and CDR2 SASEGT. CDR3 size: 18 residues. V was pared by 6 bases and J by 3 bases, with 15 bases of the junction left unmatched. The CDR3: CASRTRQGLNSDTGELFF. CDR3 nucleotides: TGTGCCAGCAGGACCCGACAGGGGTTGAATTCGGACACCGGGGAGCTGTTTTTT.

Turning to this clonotype: A far larger clone is one base from this, pointing to a likely read error. The rearrangement joins TRBV6-8 to TRBJ2-1; 10 positions match TRBD2. Trimming removed 10 bases from V and 4 bases from J; junction bases left unmatched: 7. Looked up from germline, CDR1 is MNHGY and CDR2 is SAAAGT. CDR3 size: 14 residues. The CDR3 is CAIRPSGGYNEQFF. The CDR3 DNA is TGTGCCATCAGGCCTAGCGGGGGTTACAATGAGCAGTTCTTC.

This clonotype was recorded many times. The rearrangement uses TRBV24-1 and TRBJ2-1; TRBD2 aligns across 9 bases. CDR1 KGHDR and CDR2 SFDVKD come from the germline V gene. After removal of 7 bases from V and 7 bases from J, the junction contained 13 bases not matched to a gene. The CDR3 is 16 residues long. The CDR3 DNA follows: TGTGCCACCAGCGACACAGGGGCGGGGGGGTGGAATGAGCAGTTCTTC. Its protein product is CATSDTGAGGWNEQFF.

This chain connects TRBV20-1 to TRBJ2-2, with D perhaps given as TRBD1 or TRBD2 (5 bases each). With 5 bases removed from V and 7 bases from J, the gap between germline ends came to 20 bases. This CDR3 has 15 amino acids. CDR1 DFQATT and CDR2 SNEGSKA come from the germline V gene (reference sequence). The CDR3 sequence: CSAHLTGLSSGELFF. The CDR3, as DNA: TGCAGTGCTCACCTAACAGGACTCAGCAGCGGGGAGCTGTTTTTT.

The chain uses TRBV6-5 and TRBJ2-5, with D possibly being TRBD2 (6 bases). Germline CDR1 is MNHEY and CDR2 is SVGAGI. Trimming took off 0 bases at V and 5 bases at J, with 13 bases between the two ends. CDR3 length: 15 amino acids. CDR3 residues: CASSYSSWAGETQYF. As DNA, the CDR3 is TGTGCCAGCAGTTACTCATCGTGGGCGGGGGAGACCCAGTACTTC.

This clonotype was counted ten times or more. V and J are TRBV29-1 and TRBJ2-3; D is unclear. Germline V gene lookup returns CDR1 SQVTM and CDR2 ANQGSEA. V lost 0 bases and J 5 bases, leaving 9 bases between the germline ends. The CDR3 contains 13 residues. The CDR3 nucleotides are TGCAGCGTTGAAGATGGGAATCTAGATACGCAGTATTTT. Amino acids: CSVEDGNLDTQYF.

This clonotype is medium-sized in the sample. This chain uses TRBV20-1 with TRBJ1-1, with a weak D call TRBD1 (5 bases). Looked up from germline, CDR1 is DFQATT and CDR2 is SNEGSKA (reference sequence). The CDR3 runs to 12 residues. Trimming shortened V by 7 bases and J by 3 bases, and 12 bases separated the two germline ends. CDR3: CSVRRQYTEAFF. The CDR3, as DNA: TGCAGTGTAAGGAGACAGTACACTGAAGCTTTCTTT.

This clonotype has ten or more counts. The chain uses TRBV12-5 and TRBJ2-1, with D maybe TRBD2 (6 bases). The CDR3 consists of 15 residues. The ends were cut back, 1 base at V and 6 bases at J, with 13 bases in the middle. Germline CDR1 is LGHNT and CDR2 is FRNRAP. CDR3 nucleotide sequence: TGTGCTAGTGGTTTGGGACCCGGGAGAGGCAATGAGCAGTTCTTC. Translation gives CASGLGPGRGNEQFF. The whole variable domain, filled in from reference TRBV12-5 and TRBJ2-1, reads DARVTQTPRHKVTEMGQEVTMRCQPILGHNTVFWYRQTMMQGLELLAYFRNRAPLDDSGMPKDRFSAEMPDATLATLKIQPSEPRDSAVYFCASGLGPGRGNEQFFGPGTRLTVL.

This clonotype has at least ten counts. The rearrangement joins TRBV5-1 to TRBJ1-5; D unresolved. V was shortened by 0 bases and J by 6 bases, with 10 bases between the two germline ends. Germline-derived CDR1 and CDR2 are SGHRS and YFSETQ. The CDR3 contains 14 residues. The DNA for the CDR3 is TGCGCCAGCAGCTTGGCCCCCGGGGTTCAGCCCCAGCATTTT. Amino acid sequence: CASSLAPGVQPQHF. Full variable domain (remainder filled in from reference TRBV5-1 and TRBJ1-5): KAGVTQTPRYLIKTRGQQVTLSCSPISGHRSVSWYQQTPGQGLQFLFEYFSETQRNKGNFPGRFSGRQFSNSRSEMNVSTLELGDSALYLCASSLAPGVQPQHFGDGTRLSIL.

This clonotype was counted ten times or more. This sequence joins TRBV6-1 and TRBJ2-7, with 10 nucleotides matching TRBD2. V lost 8 bases and J lost 5; bases outside the gene matches: 9. This CDR3 region has 14 residues. The germline V gene has CDR1 MNHNS and CDR2 SASEGT. Written as DNA, the CDR3 is TGTGCCAGCCGAACTAGCGGGAACCTCCACGAGCAGTACTTC. It specifies CASRTSGNLHEQYF.

Notes on this clonotype: At one boundary the junction diverges from the germline segment, which might be a read error. The chain combines TRBV28 with TRBJ2-1; no reliable D call. Germline assignment: CDR1 MDHEN and CDR2 SYDVKM. This CDR3 region has 14 residues. The chain's CDR3 is CASSLAAPYNEHFF. CDR3 DNA: TGTGCCAGCAGTTTGGCAGCACCCTACAATGAGCATTTCTTC.

This clonotype is a singleton in its sample. The chain is built from TRBV20-1 and TRBJ2-3, with D maybe TRBD2 (5 bases). Germline V lookup: CDR1 DFQATT, CDR2 SNEGSKA (reference sequence). V gave up 4 bases and J gave up 8 bases, with 22 bases separating them. The CDR3 is made up of 15 amino acids. The CDR3 coding sequence is TGCAGTGCTATAGATGGGCGGAGGACCGGGTTTACGCAGTATTTT. This codes for CSAIDGRRTGFTQYF.

J is TRBJ2-5 and V is TRBV6-2 or TRBV6-3; the match to TRBD1 covers 9 bases. CDR3 length: 17 amino acids. From germline, CDR1 is MNHEY and CDR2 SVGEGT. The J segment lost 4 bases and the V segment lost 5 bases, leaving 14 bases of the junction unmatched. The CDR3 protein is CASSEGVITGGGETQYF. The CDR3 DNA follows: TGTGCCAGCAGTGAAGGGGTAATTACAGGGGGCGGAGAGACCCAGTACTTC.

This clonotype turned up a few times. This is likely an artifact of a read error, given a far larger clone one base away. The chain has TRBV6-2 or TRBV6-3 and TRBJ2-1; D not certain. V was shortened by 0 bases and J by 6 bases, with 12 bases between the two germline ends. The CDR3 loop spans 15 amino acids. Germline CDR1 is MNHEY and CDR2 is SVGEGT. The CDR3 DNA reads as TGTGCCAGCAGTTACTCGTCTCTAGTAGGCAATGAGCAGTTCTTC. The encoded protein is CASSYSSLVGNEQFF.

Points on this clonotype: Only one base separates this from a far larger clonotype, so it likely reflects a read error. The CDR3 DNA follows: TGTGCCAGCAGTTCAGCATATGGCGATCAGCCCCAGCATTTT. Residues: CASSSAYGDQPQHF. The gene calls are TRBV28 and TRBJ1-5; D is unresolved. Germline CDR1 MDHEN, CDR2 SYDVKM. V was shortened by 4 bases and J by 5 bases, with 12 bases between the two germline ends. This CDR3 comprises 14 residues. The entire variable domain, with the rest obtained from reference TRBV28 and TRBJ1-5, is as follows: DVKVTQSSRYLVKRTGEKVFLECVQDMDHENMFWYRQDPGLGLRLIYFSYDVKMKEKGDIPEGYSVSREKKERFSLILESASTNQTSMYLCASSSAYGDQPQHFGDGTRLSIL.

The chain employs TRBV6-1 and TRBJ2-7, with 9 bases fitting TRBD2. This CDR3 comprises 13 residues. Germline V lookup: CDR1 MNHNS, CDR2 SASEGT. V gave up 5 bases and J gave up 9 bases; unmatched junction bases: 8. The chain's CDR3 is CASSTAGGQGQYF. As DNA, the CDR3 is TGTGCCAGCAGTACCGCGGGAGGGCAGGGGCAGTACTTC.

The chain has TRBV6-1 and TRBJ1-2, with a weak D call TRBD1 (5 bases). This CDR3 comprises 17 residues. V shed 5 bases and J shed 5 bases, with 24 bases lying between them. Germline assignment: CDR1 MNHNS and CDR2 SASEGT. The CDR3 is CASSPIGGTYSRYGYTF. In DNA, the CDR3 is TGTGCCAGCAGTCCGATCGGGGGTACCTATTCCCGATATGGCTACACCTTC.

This clonotype is labeled as medium-sized (0.01 to 0.1%). V is TRBV27 and J is TRBJ2-7; 8 nucleotides align to TRBD1. The germline V gene encodes CDR1 MNHEY and CDR2 SMNVEV (reference sequence). Trimming cost V 6 bases and J 11 bases; bases outside gene matches: 15. CDR3 size: 14 residues. The CDR3 region is CASRTRNQRDRKYF. The CDR3 nucleotides are TGTGCCAGCAGAACCCGAAACCAGAGGGACAGGAAGTACTTC.

Comment on this clonotype: A far larger clone lies a single base away; this is likely a read error. V usage is TRBV6-8 and J usage is TRBJ1-2; TRBD1 is a possible D gene (6 bases). The CDR3 contains 11 residues. Germline V lookup: CDR1 MNHGY, CDR2 SAAAGT. CDR3 in DNA: TGTGCCAGCAGTACAGGGTATGGCTACAACTTC. The encoded protein is CASSTGYGYNF.

On this clonotype: Sequence at one end of the junction differs from germline and may be a read error. The V call is TRBV12-3 or TRBV12-4, the J call TRBJ1-1; the match to TRBD1 covers 7 bases. There are 15 residues in the CDR3. CDR3 residues: CASSMTGFRNTEDFF. The CDR3 DNA follows: TGTGCCAGCAGTATGACAGGGTTTCGGAACACTGAAGATTTCTTT.

CDR3 in DNA: TGTGCCAGTAGTAAGGGTATTAGAACAGATACGCAGTATTTT. It is translated as CASSKGIRTDTQYF. The chain uses TRBV19 and TRBJ2-3; D call uncertain. CDR1 LNHDA and CDR2 SQIVND come from the germline V gene (reference sequence). The length of the CDR3 is 14 residues. The V and J ends lost 4 bases and 3 bases respectively, with 11 bases between them.

This clonotype was seen at least ten times. This chain connects TRBV20-1 to TRBJ2-7; 7 bases fit TRBD2. Losses at the gene ends were 2 bases for V and 8 bases for J; bases not matched to a gene: 15. Germline CDR1 is DFQATT and CDR2 is SNEGSKA (reference sequence). The CDR3 runs to 15 residues. CDR3: CSARRAGDPEVKQYF. The CDR3 DNA is TGCAGTGCTAGAAGGGCGGGGGACCCCGAGGTGAAGCAGTACTTC.